This TCR beta chain was sequenced during a study of CD8 T cells in ankylosing spondylitis. In TCRdb, the 5' RACE reads were re-called with MiXCR into one record per CDR3 protein. This table has 200,000 to 300,000 distinct CDR3 sequences, about 11% appearing once. Germline V gene lookup returns CDR1 MGHRA and CDR2 YSYEKL. CDR3 length: 15 amino acids. Trimming took 4 bases from V and 4 from J, leaving 15 bases between them. Only a few counts were recorded for this clonotype. The sequence was obtained from a male donor with ankylosing spondylitis or in good health (not recorded which). Sequencing was performed on blood, either unsorted or a sorted T cell fraction (not recorded which). This chain connects TRBV4-1 to TRBJ2-3; perhaps TRBD2 as D (5 bases). CDR3 sequence reads: CASSLAVLDPDTQYF. For the CDR3, the DNA is TGCGCCAGCAGCCTGGCCGTACTAGATCCAGATACGCAGTATTTT.